These 5 T cell receptor beta chains were sequenced from one sample in a study of T cells of healthy individuals. In TCRdb, the 5' RACE reads were re-called with MiXCR into one record per CDR3 protein. The data show some 69,000 distinct CDR3 sequences, around 15% seen once. These receptors were taken from a human donor in good health.

This clonotype was detected only a few times. The V call is TRBV15, the J call TRBJ1-1, with 7 bases aligning to TRBD1. Germline V gene lookup returns CDR1 LNHNV and CDR2 YYDKDF (reference sequence). The CDR3 runs to 15 residues. The ends lost 0 bases at V and 3 bases at J; junction bases unmatched: 4. CDR3 sequence reads: CATSRDPQGYTEAFF. In DNA form, the CDR3 reads TGTGCCACCAGCAGAGATCCACAGGGGTACACTGAAGCTTTCTTT.

This clonotype was seen ten or more times. V is TRBV20-1 and J is TRBJ2-2, with 7 bases fitting TRBD1. The CDR3 has 16 residues. Germline lookup yields CDR1 DFQATT and CDR2 SNEGSKA (reference sequence). Losses at the gene ends were 0 bases for V and 4 bases for J; bases not matched to a gene: 8. CDR3 nucleotide sequence: TGCAGTGCTAGAGATGATGGGCAGGGGGTCACCGGGGAGCTGTTTTTT. Translating gives CSARDDGQGVTGELFF.

In this sample, this clonotype turned up a few times. This sequence joins TRBV7-4 and TRBJ2-7; D call uncertain. The CDR3 spans 14 residues. Germline loops: CDR1 SGHVT, CDR2 SQSDAQ. The V gene lost 3 bases and the J gene lost 9 bases, with 18 bases spanning the gap. CDR3 amino acids: CASSLRRWIMGQYF. CDR3 DNA sequence: TGTGCCAGCAGCTTGAGGAGATGGATTATGGGGCAGTACTTC.

This clonotype has at least ten counts. This chain connects TRBV5-1 to TRBJ2-7; D is unresolved. The CDR3 length is 13 residues. Per germline, CDR1 SGHRS and CDR2 YFSETQ. Trimming cost V 4 bases and J 4 bases, with 12 bases left between them. CDR3 in DNA: TGCGCCAGCAGCGGCCCCCCTGTTTACGAGCAGTACTTC. As protein: CASSGPPVYEQYF.

This clonotype was seen a handful of times. The CDR3 DNA follows: TGTGCCACCAGCAGAGGGAAACTGGACACTGAAGCTTTCTTT. Residues: CATSRGKLDTEAFF. The chain joins TRBV15 to TRBJ1-1, with D unclear. The V end was cut by 1 base, the J end by 3 bases, with 9 bases between. This CDR3 region has 14 residues. Per germline, CDR1 LNHNV and CDR2 YYDKDF (reference sequence).